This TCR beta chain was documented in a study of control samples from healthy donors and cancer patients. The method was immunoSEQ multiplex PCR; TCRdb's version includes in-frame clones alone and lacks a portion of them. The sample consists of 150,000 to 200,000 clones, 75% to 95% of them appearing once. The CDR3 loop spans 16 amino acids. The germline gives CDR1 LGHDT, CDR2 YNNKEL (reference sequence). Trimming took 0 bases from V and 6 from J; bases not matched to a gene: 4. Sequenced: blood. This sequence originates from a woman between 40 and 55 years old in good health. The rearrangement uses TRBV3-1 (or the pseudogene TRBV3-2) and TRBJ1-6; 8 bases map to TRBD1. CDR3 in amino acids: CASSQEVTGANSPLHF. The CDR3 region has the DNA TGTGCCAGCAGCCAAGAAGTGACAGGGGCTAATTCACCCCTCCACTTT.